The following is a TCR beta chain sequence with its context. The CDR3 is made up of 16 amino acids. Trimming cost V 5 bases and J 3 bases; bases outside gene matches: 14. CDR1 and CDR2 (germline): DFQATT, SNEGSKA (reference sequence). TCRdb independently ran MiXCR on the RT-PCR reads; one entry per CDR3 protein. The data show 550,000 to 750,000 distinct CDR3 sequences, approximately 15% seen once. This chain joins TRBV20-1 and TRBJ2-3; 7 nucleotides line up with TRBD2. The sample taken for sequencing was memory CD4+ T cells from blood. This TCR came from a female donor in good health, serving as a healthy control. CDR3: CSAGPYLGGRTDTQYF. The DNA of the CDR3 is TGCAGTGCTGGCCCCTATCTTGGCGGGAGAACAGATACGCAGTATTTT.